This paragraph reports one TCR beta chain. The sample originates from a study of shared clonotypes between healthy human individuals. The genomic DNA of each subset was split evenly across several immunoSEQ plates. Sequencing was performed with immunoSEQ multiplex PCR; in TCRdb, only in-frame clones are kept and a portion is missing. Of about 590,000 clones in the sample, around 95% were seen once. V was shortened by 10 bases and J by 5 bases, with 15 bases between the two germline ends. Germline CDR1 and CDR2: MGHDK and SYGVNS. The CDR3 length is 13 residues. CD45RO-negative cells were positively selected for CCR7, leaving out terminally differentiated effector memory CD45RA+ cells.

Input material: naive CD8+ T cells sorted from blood. This TCR was recovered from a woman in her thirties in good health. The V call is TRBV25-1, the J call TRBJ2-1; D unresolved. The CDR3 nucleotides are TGTGCCATGGCCGCGGTGGGTAACAATGAGCAGTTCTTC. This gives the protein CAMAAVGNNEQFF. The full variable domain, its missing parts supplied by reference TRBV25-1 and TRBJ2-1, is EADIYQTPRYLVIGTGKKITLECSQTMGHDKMYWYQQDPGMELHLIHYSYGVNSTEKGDLSSESTVSRIRTEHFPLTLESARPSHTSQYLCAMAAVGNNEQFFGPGTRLTVL.